This T cell receptor beta chain was recovered during a study of vaccination and CD4 T cells after COVID-19. On the study more broadly: Convalescent persons amounted to six males plus four females, two of whom were Hispanic. Participants were administered two doses of either the BNT162b2 or the mRNA-1273 vaccine.

Stated treatment: approximately 10-day PBMC culture with coronavirus spike peptide pools or control peptides (ViraFEST assay). These CD4+ T cells came from approximately 10-day cultures by negative selection. On this clonotype: Its antigen remains unknown.

CDR1 is SGHVS, CDR2 FNYEAQ, per germline. The CDR3 covers 14 residues. Trimming cost V 3 bases and J 6 bases, with 14 bases left between them. Cultured CD4+ T-cell DNA underwent Oncomine TCR Beta short-read sequencing. The template was genomic DNA from cultured CD4+ T cells. In TCRdb, the PCR reads were re-called with MiXCR into one record per CDR3 protein. The repertoire holds over 15,000 distinct CDR3 sequences, with over 70% as singletons. The sequencing input was CD4+ T cells from blood, cultured in vitro. The J gene is TRBJ1-1, the V gene TRBV7-6; D might be TRBD1 (5 bases). The source of this sequence is a human donor who had recovered from COVID-19. CDR3 sequence: CASSLGGTVAEAFF. The CDR3 DNA reads as TGTGCCAGCAGCTTGGGGGGGACGGTGGCTGAAGCTTTCTTT. Using reference TRBV7-6 and TRBJ1-1 for the parts outside the CDR3, the full variable domain is GAGVSQSPRYKVTKRGQDVALRCDPISGHVSLYWYRQALGQGPEFLTYFNYEAQQDKSGLPNDRFSAERPEGSISTLTIQRTEQRDSAMYRCASSLGGTVAEAFFGQGTRLTVV.